This TCR beta chain was observed in a study of Ad26.COV2.S vaccination and SARS-CoV-2 variants. Study-wide background: This donor came from the COV1001 trial of Ad26.COV2.S. In the study, Ad26.COV2.S was injected intramuscularly once, or twice 56 days apart. General observations from the study: Greater spike-specific TCR breadth was seen in vaccine recipients than in placebo recipients.

The CDR3 loop spans 12 amino acids. The germline CDR1 and CDR2 sequences are ENHRY and SYGVKD. The V end was cut by 8 bases, the J end by 6 bases, with 11 bases between. The treatment is: roughly 19 received Ad26.COV2.S at low or high dose, single or two shots; several received placebo; per-sample allocation not given. Sampling occurred on day 63 after the first vaccine or placebo injection. Aged 18-55 years, donor was enrolled in Boston in about 2020. Repertoires were generated with immunoSEQ multiplex PCR, while TCRdb's copy carries only in-frame clones and drops some. The sample records about 400,000 clones, 92% being singletons. In this sample, this clone turned up a few times. What it binds is unknown.

Sequenced here: peripheral blood, sampled in a trial of Ad26.COV2.S vaccine versus placebo. This sequence originates from a person between 18 and 65 years old who received the Ad26.COV2.S COVID-19 vaccine or a placebo. The chain employs TRBV10-3 and TRBJ2-1, with D uncertain. The CDR3 coding sequence is TGTGCCATCGCCGGAAGCAGCAATGAGCAGTTCTTC. Its translation: CAIAGSSNEQFF.